The next 27 T cell receptor beta chains were all read from a single sample in a study of blood T cells in healthy people across ages. Primed by a sample-barcoded 5' primer and a J-beta primer mix, a second PCR proceeded for 7 to 11 cycles. TCRdb reanalysed the 5' RACE reads using MiXCR and keeps one entry per CDR3 protein. The sample yields more than 450,000 distinct CDR3 sequences, about 27% seen once. This same sample was also taken into another study, of T cells of mothers and their children.

The sequencing input was blood. The receptors here all came from a boy aged 2 to 10 in good health.

This clonotype was found a few times. V gene TRBV10-3 combines with J gene TRBJ2-7, with D possibly TRBD2 on 5 matching bases. Near its end, the DNA agrees better with TRBJ2-5, so the J call may be wrong. This CDR3 contains 16 residues. CDR1 ENHRY and CDR2 SYGVKD come from the germline V gene. The CDR3 DNA is TGTGCCATCAGTGAGGCCAGGACTCTTTCTCGGGAGACCCAGTACTTC. Translation gives CAISEARTLSRETQYF.

The V and J genes are TRBV29-1 and TRBJ2-7; a possible D gene is TRBD1 (6 bases). From germline, CDR1 is SQVTM and CDR2 ANQGSEA. The V gene lost 5 bases and the J gene lost 3 bases, with 17 bases spanning the gap. The CDR3 is 14 residues long. Written as DNA, the CDR3 is TGCAGCGTTATCCCCCGCAGGGGCCACTACGAGCAGTACTTC. This sequence encodes CSVIPRRGHYEQYF.

This clonotype was counted only a few times. The chain combines TRBV28 with TRBJ2-3, with D tentatively TRBD1 or TRBD2 (5 bases each). V was cut by 5 bases and J by 0 bases, with 15 bases left in between. Germline V gene lookup returns CDR1 MDHEN and CDR2 SYDVKM. The CDR3 sequence is 16 residues long. The CDR3: CASSGDPITSTDTQYF. In nucleotides, the CDR3 is TGTGCCAGCAGTGGGGACCCAATAACTAGCACAGATACGCAGTATTTT.

V gene TRBV6-4 combines with J gene TRBJ1-1, with a tentative D call TRBD1 (6 bases). CDR1 and CDR2 from the germline V gene are MRHNA and SNTAGT. This CDR3 is 14 amino acids long. V shed 5 bases and J shed 1 base, with 11 bases lying between them. CDR3 loop: CASSTGTPNTEAFF. The CDR3 DNA is TGTGCCAGCAGTACCGGGACACCGAACACTGAAGCTTTCTTT.

The chain has TRBV4-3 and TRBJ2-4; D perhaps matches TRBD1 (6 bases). Trimming removed 1 base at V and 9 bases at J, with 13 bases between. The CDR3 extends over 14 amino acids. CDR1 is LGHNA, CDR2 YSLEER, per germline. The CDR3 here is CASSQGVRGIIQYF. CDR3 in DNA: TGCGCCAGCAGCCAAGGAGTCAGGGGAATCATTCAGTACTTC.

The gene calls are TRBV12-3 or TRBV12-4 and TRBJ1-3; D perhaps matches TRBD1 (6 bases). Trimming pared 3 bases from V and 3 bases from J, leaving 12 bases between. The CDR3 runs to 15 residues. The CDR3 loop reads CASSFRTEVGNTIYF. The CDR3 nucleotides are TGTGCCAGCAGTTTCCGGACAGAGGTTGGAAACACCATATATTTT.

The gene calls are TRBV5-4 and TRBJ2-3; the match to TRBD2 covers 7 bases. Germline-derived CDR1 and CDR2 are SGHNT and YYREEE (reference sequence). CDR3 length equals 15 residues. V lost 3 bases and J lost 4; bases outside the gene matches: 8. The CDR3 region is CASSSPTSLPDTQYF. Here the CDR3 DNA reads TGTGCCAGCAGCTCCCCGACTAGCCTCCCAGATACGCAGTATTTT.

The J gene is TRBJ2-1, the V gene TRBV7-9; 10 bases are shared with TRBD2. V trimming: 5 bases; J trimming: 4 bases; junction bases outside the gene matches: 11. The germline V gene has CDR1 SEHNR and CDR2 FQNEAQ (reference sequence). The CDR3 has 17 residues. The CDR3 is CASSTTTGAGGYNEQFF. In DNA form, the CDR3 reads TGTGCCAGCAGCACAACCACAGGAGCGGGGGGGTACAATGAGCAGTTCTTC.

This rearrangement joins TRBV30 to TRBJ2-7, with TRBD1 identical over 7 bases. This CDR3 is built from 15 residues. With V trimmed by 2 bases and J by 0 bases, 7 bases remained unmatched. Germline CDR1 and CDR2: GTSNPN and SVGIG (reference sequence). The DNA of the CDR3 is TGTGCCTGGAGTACCGGGACAGAGAGCTCCTACGAGCAGTACTTC. Protein: CAWSTGTESSYEQYF.

The chain joins TRBV30 to TRBJ1-2; D is unresolved. Germline V lookup: CDR1 GTSNPN, CDR2 SVGIG (reference sequence). This CDR3 spans 11 amino acids. The V gene lost 4 bases and the J gene lost 0 bases, with 3 bases spanning the gap. CDR3 nucleotide sequence: TGTGCCTGGACAACTAACTATGGCTACACCTTC. Translated, it gives CAWTTNYGYTF.

This clonotype was counted a few times. The chain carries TRBV7-9 and TRBJ2-7; 9 bases fit TRBD1. Germline values: CDR1 SEHNR, CDR2 FQNEAQ (reference sequence). There are 17 residues in the CDR3. V shed 1 base and J 2 bases; nucleotides not matched to a gene: 9. The CDR3 sequence: CASSLGPRDRDAYEQYF. CDR3 sequence (DNA): TGTGCCAGCAGCTTAGGCCCCCGGGACAGGGATGCCTACGAGCAGTACTTC.

This clonotype was seen a few times. The chain uses TRBV9 and TRBJ1-2; D is perhaps TRBD1 (6 bases). The V and J ends lost 2 bases and 4 bases respectively, with 12 bases between them. Germline CDR1 and CDR2: SGDLS and YYNGEE. The CDR3 has 14 residues. This chain's CDR3 is CASSVSDRIYGYTF. Written as DNA, the CDR3 is TGTGCCAGCAGCGTCTCGGACAGAATCTATGGCTACACCTTC.

This chain uses TRBV19 with TRBJ1-4; unclear D gene. Looked up from germline, CDR1 is LNHDA and CDR2 is SQIVND (reference sequence). The CDR3 length is 12 residues. Deletions cut 9 bases from V and 5 bases from J, with 10 bases between. DNA of the CDR3: TGTGCCAGCTCTTACGCCAATGAAAAACTGTTTTTT. It is translated as CASSYANEKLFF.

The V and J genes are TRBV9 and TRBJ2-5; D not resolved. Germline V CDR1 and CDR2: SGDLS, YYNGEE. V was cut by 0 bases and J by 0 bases, with 12 bases left in between. This CDR3 is built from 16 residues. The CDR3 here is CASSVGAVAYQETQYF. DNA of the CDR3: TGTGCCAGCAGCGTAGGTGCGGTCGCGTACCAAGAGACCCAGTACTTC.

This clonotype was seen a handful of times. Germline is not matched at one junction end, which may reflect a read error. The genes are TRBV2 and TRBJ2-5, with D perhaps TRBD1 or TRBD2 (5 bases each). Germline loops: CDR1 SNHLY, CDR2 FYNNEI. The CDR3 length is 13 residues. CDR3 loop: CASSEGTPETQYF. CDR3 DNA: TGTGCCAGCAGCGAAGGGACCCCAGAGACCCAGTACTTC. The variable domain in full, completed from reference TRBV2 and TRBJ2-5, reads EPEVTQTPSHQVTQMGQEVILRCVPISNHLYFYWYRQILGQKVEFLVSFYNNEISEKSEIFDDQFSVERPDGSNFTLKIRSTKLEDSAMYFCASSEGTPETQYFGPGTRLLVL.

This clonotype showed up just a few times. The chain combines TRBV12-3 or TRBV12-4 with TRBJ2-5; possible D gene TRBD2, 6 bases. The ends were cut back, 5 bases at V and 3 bases at J, with 10 bases in the middle. The CDR3 length is 13 residues. CDR3 DNA: TGTGCCAGCAGTCGGGACTTTAAAGAGACCCAGTACTTC. Its translation: CASSRDFKETQYF.

This clonotype came up a few times. This rearrangement joins TRBV27 to TRBJ1-1, with D hard to call. Trimming stripped 3 bases from V and 0 bases from J, with 11 bases between. This CDR3 has 15 amino acids. Germline V gene lookup returns CDR1 MNHEY and CDR2 SMNVEV (reference sequence). CDR3 amino acids: CASSLLGVMNTEAFF. CDR3 DNA sequence: TGTGCCAGCAGTTTGCTCGGGGTAATGAACACTGAAGCTTTCTTT.

This clonotype has a handful of counts. The chain carries TRBV5-1 and TRBJ2-4; a weak D match, TRBD2 (7 bases). The V end lost 3 bases, the J end lost 2 bases, and 24 bases lay between the germline ends. The CDR3 extends over 19 amino acids. Germline loops: CDR1 SGHRS, CDR2 YFSETQ. CDR3 bases: TGCGCCAGCAGCTCGGGACACCGACTAGCTAAAAGAACCAAAAACATTCAGTACTTC. Its translation is CASSSGHRLAKRTKNIQYF.

This clonotype was counted a few times. This chain connects TRBV6-6 to TRBJ2-7; TRBD1 agrees at 8 bases. Matching the DNA end better, TRBJ2-1 makes the J call doubtful. The germline V gene has CDR1 MNHNY and CDR2 SVGAGI (reference sequence). The CDR3 runs 15 residues. The CDR3 reads CASSYGQGAYSEQFF. The CDR3 DNA reads as TGTGCCAGCAGTTACGGGCAGGGGGCATATAGTGAGCAGTTCTTC.

The V gene is TRBV7-3, the J gene TRBJ2-5; D remains ambiguous. TRBJ2-1 matches the DNA end more closely, so the J call is doubtful. The V gene's germline CDR1 is SGHTA and CDR2 FQGTGA. The CDR3 has 14 residues. As DNA, the CDR3 is TGTGCCAGCAGCCAGAAGGGCGCGTACAATGAGCAGTTCTTC. This codes for CASSQKGAYNEQFF.

Only a few counts were recorded for this clonotype. The rearrangement links TRBV5-1 to TRBJ1-1; D is unresolved. The CDR3 contains 14 residues. Germline V lookup: CDR1 SGHRS, CDR2 YFSETQ. Trimming cost V 1 base and J 1 base, with 8 bases left between them. The CDR3 DNA is TGCGCCAGCAGCTTGTACAGCGAGAACACTGAAGCTTTCTTT. It codes for CASSLYSENTEAFF.

This clonotype was seen only once. The chain recombines TRBV20-1 with TRBJ1-2; D possibly corresponds to TRBD1 (6 bases). This CDR3 comprises 15 residues. CDR1 DFQATT and CDR2 SNEGSKA come from the germline V gene (reference sequence). The V and J ends lost 3 bases and 6 bases respectively, with 20 bases between them. CDR3 bases: TGCAGTGCTAGCGGGGGGTCCCAGGGGAGGGATGGCTACACCTTC. Protein sequence: CSASGGSQGRDGYTF.

This clonotype was observed a few times. This chain joins TRBV6-5 and TRBJ1-1; possible D gene TRBD1, 6 bases. This CDR3 is 16 amino acids long. V lost 6 bases, J lost 5 bases, and 22 bases lay in between. Looked up from germline, CDR1 is MNHEY and CDR2 is SVGAGI. The CDR3 loop is CASSNQNRAQVTEAFF. The CDR3 nucleotides read TGTGCCAGCAGCAACCAGAACAGGGCACAAGTGACTGAAGCTTTCTTT.

In this sample, this clonotype turned up a few times. The V gene is TRBV5-1, the J gene TRBJ2-5, with D possibly called TRBD1 or TRBD2 (5 bases each). CDR3 length equals 12 residues. Trimming pared 8 bases from V and 5 bases from J, leaving 13 bases between. Germline V gives CDR1 SGHRS, CDR2 YFSETQ. In DNA, the CDR3 is TGCGCCAGTACCGCATGGGGGGAGACCCAGTACTTC. Amino acids: CASTAWGETQYF.

This clonotype has just a few counts. This chain links TRBV29-1 with TRBJ1-1; a weak D match, TRBD1 (5 bases). In germline, CDR1 is SQVTM, CDR2 ANQGSEA. V gave up 6 bases and J gave up 5 bases, with 13 bases separating them. The CDR3 spans 12 residues. CDR3 nucleotide sequence: TGCAGCGTCGTGGACGGGGGGACTGAAGCTTTCTTT. This translates into CSVVDGGTEAFF.

The chain carries TRBV3-1 and TRBJ2-1; D is uncertain. CDR3 length equals 15 residues. V lost 3 bases and J 5 bases, leaving 14 bases between the germline ends. CDR1 LGHDT and CDR2 YNNKEL come from the germline V gene (reference sequence). The CDR3 is CASSHLDGRDNEQFF. The CDR3 nucleotides are TGTGCCAGCAGCCATCTCGATGGGCGAGACAATGAGCAGTTCTTC.

This clonotype has just a few counts. The rearrangement uses TRBV5-1 and TRBJ1-2; D is uncertain. Germline lookup yields CDR1 SGHRS and CDR2 YFSETQ. The CDR3 is 13 residues long. V dropped 1 base and J dropped 8 bases, with 12 bases sitting between them. The CDR3 region has the DNA TGCGCCAGCAGCTTGAGACTCCCCGAGGGCTACACCTTC. Its translation is CASSLRLPEGYTF.